A single sample gave rise to the 32 T cell receptor beta chains below, sequenced in a study of a mutant IDH1 vaccine in newly diagnosed glioma. The time point was: week 23, last vaccination. Every vaccination contained 300 ug of the mutant IDH1 20-mer peptide and was paired with topical imiquimod. No antigen has been identified for these receptors. The method was immunoSEQ multiplex PCR; TCRdb's version includes in-frame clones alone and lacks a portion of them. Among fewer than 45,000 clones listed, around 76% were seen once. Here the sequenced sample was PBMCs, taken from a glioma patient whose treatment included an IDH1 peptide vaccine. These receptors originate from a man between 50 and 59 years old with glioma.

The CDR3 sequence is CASSVRIRDVGNQPQHF. CDR3 nucleotide sequence: TGTGCCAGCAGTGTGAGGATCAGGGACGTGGGCAATCAGCCCCAGCATTTT. The rearrangement joins TRBV2 to TRBJ1-5; D might be TRBD1 (5 bases). The germline gives CDR1 SNHLY, CDR2 FYNNEI. V dropped 4 bases and J dropped 2 bases, with 18 bases sitting between them. This CDR3 comprises 17 residues.

V usage is TRBV5-1 and J usage is TRBJ2-7; the match to TRBD1 covers 10 bases. The CDR3 sequence is 13 residues long. J gave up 7 bases and V 4 bases, and 5 bases lay outside the gene matches. Per germline, CDR1 SGHRS and CDR2 YFSETQ. Written as DNA, the CDR3 is TGCGCCAGCAGCGCCGACAGGGGGCGGGAGCAGTACTTC. This encodes CASSADRGREQYF.

This CDR3 is CASSLESSSGNTIYF. DNA of the CDR3: TGTGCCAGCAGCTTAGAATCCTCCTCTGGAAACACCATATATTTT. V and J are TRBV7-2 and TRBJ1-3; D ambiguous. CDR1 is SGHTA and CDR2 is FQGNSA in the germline V gene. The CDR3 extends over 15 amino acids. Trimming removed 1 base at V and 0 bases at J, with 7 bases between. The whole variable domain, remainder taken from reference TRBV7-2 and TRBJ1-3, is GAGVSQSPSNKVTEKGKDVELRCDPISGHTALYWYRQSLGQGLEFLIYFQGNSAPDKSGLPSDRFSAERTGGSVSTLTIQRTQQEDSAVYLCASSLESSSGNTIYFGEGSWLTVV.

The table lists this clone with a few counts. The chain couples TRBV27 to TRBJ1-5, with a possible D match to TRBD1 (5 bases). The CDR3 is 14 amino acids. V lost 6 bases to trimming and J lost 7 bases, with 16 bases between them. In germline, CDR1 is MNHEY, CDR2 SMNVEV (reference sequence). In DNA form, the CDR3 reads TGTGCCAGCAGGCCCCTCCTAGGGGACCAGCCCCAGCATTTT. This translates into CASRPLLGDQPQHF.

The table lists this clone with a few counts. V gene TRBV2 combines with J gene TRBJ2-7; D uncertain. V was trimmed by 3 bases and J by 4 bases, leaving 4 bases between them. The germline V gene encodes CDR1 SNHLY and CDR2 FYNNEI. The CDR3 runs 11 residues. This chain's CDR3 is CASSDGYEQYF. CDR3 sequence (DNA): TGTGCCAGCAGTGACGGGTACGAGCAGTACTTC.

V usage is TRBV4-1 and J usage is TRBJ1-4; D remains ambiguous. The germline V and J ends were trimmed by 0 bases and 14 bases, with 10 bases remaining between them. This CDR3 is built from 12 residues. Germline V gene sequence: CDR1 MGHRA, CDR2 YSYEKL. In DNA form, the CDR3 reads TGCGCCAGCAGCCAAGATGGAGCTTACCTGTTTTTT. Its translation: CASSQDGAYLFF.

The rearrangement links TRBV19 to TRBJ2-3; 7 bases are a match to TRBD1. The CDR3 has 16 amino acids. Germline CDR1 LNHDA, CDR2 SQIVND (reference sequence). J gave up 2 bases and V 5 bases, and 10 bases lay outside the gene matches. The CDR3 coding sequence is TGTGCCAGTAGTTCCGACAGGGAAAGGGACACAGATACGCAGTATTTT. It is translated as CASSSDRERDTDTQYF.

The chain employs TRBV4-1 and TRBJ1-6, with D uncertain. The CDR3 has 17 amino acids. V was shortened by 1 base and J by 9 bases, with 19 bases between the two germline ends. Germline assignment: CDR1 MGHRA and CDR2 YSYEKL. The CDR3 sequence: CASSQAPGTYSGSPLHF. The CDR3 nucleotides read TGCGCCAGCAGCCAAGCACCGGGAACCTATAGCGGTTCACCCCTCCACTTT.

CDR3: CSVDVGLLSGNTIYF. The CDR3 region has the DNA TGCAGCGTTGACGTTGGGCTCCTCTCTGGAAACACCATATATTTT. The chain recombines TRBV29-1 with TRBJ1-3, with D unclear. Germline V lookup: CDR1 SQVTM, CDR2 ANQGSEA. Trimming removed 3 bases from V and 0 bases from J, with 12 bases in between. The CDR3 loop spans 15 amino acids.

This rearrangement joins TRBV5-4 to TRBJ2-5; D remains ambiguous. Trimming took 1 base from V and 1 from J, leaving 11 bases between them. The CDR3 loop spans 15 amino acids. Germline V lookup: CDR1 SGHNT, CDR2 YYREEE (reference sequence). The CDR3 reads CASSLSATTQETQYF. For the CDR3, the DNA is TGTGCCAGCAGCTTGTCGGCGACAACCCAAGAGACCCAGTACTTC.

The CDR3 region has the DNA TGTGCCAGTAGTATAACAGGGAAGTCTCGGAATGAGCAGTTCTTC. Its protein product is CASSITGKSRNEQFF. V and J are TRBV19 and TRBJ2-1; weak D call: TRBD1 (6 bases). Trimming took off 2 bases at V and 7 bases at J, with 15 bases between the two ends. Germline V gene sequence: CDR1 LNHDA, CDR2 SQIVND (reference sequence). The length of the CDR3 is 15 residues.

V is TRBV23-1 and J is TRBJ1-2; no clear D gene. TRBV23-1 is noted as an ORF with a role that remains uncertain. Deletions cut 2 bases from V and 1 base from J, with 8 bases between. The CDR3 has 14 residues. CDR3 protein: CASSQHRYNYGYTF. In DNA, the CDR3 is TGCGCCAGCAGTCAACACAGATATAACTATGGCTACACCTTC.

The V and J genes are TRBV7-9 and TRBJ2-7; D possibly corresponds to TRBD1 (5 bases). The CDR3 runs 16 residues. The germline CDR1 and CDR2 sequences are SEHNR and FQNEAQ (reference sequence). The ends were cut back, 5 bases at V and 6 bases at J, with 23 bases in the middle. CDR3 protein: CASSRKGSMGLGEQYF. The CDR3 DNA reads TGTGCCAGCAGCCGAAAAGGATCCATGGGGCTTGGCGAGCAGTACTTC.

CDR3 loop: CAWNSPNPEAFF. CDR3 bases: TGTGCCTGGAATAGTCCGAATCCTGAAGCTTTCTTT. The rearrangement uses TRBV30 and TRBJ1-1; D gene unclear. Germline loops: CDR1 GTSNPN, CDR2 SVGIG (reference sequence). The CDR3 totals 12 residues. V was shortened by 4 bases and J by 6 bases, with 12 bases between the two germline ends. The complete variable domain, with remaining parts taken from reference TRBV30 and TRBJ1-1, reads SQTIHQWPATLVQPVGSPLSLECTVEGTSNPNLYWYRQAAGRGLQLLFYSVGIGQISSEVPQNLSASRPQDRQFILSSKKLLLSDSGFYLCAWNSPNPEAFFGQGTRLTVV.

This chain links TRBV28 with TRBJ1-4, with D unclear. The CDR3 totals 11 residues. CDR1 and CDR2 from the germline V gene are MDHEN and SYDVKM. V lost 6 bases to trimming and J lost 8 bases, with 7 bases between them. The CDR3 is CASRGGEKLFF. The CDR3, as DNA: TGTGCCAGCAGGGGTGGGGAAAAACTGTTTTTT.

The genes are TRBV2 and TRBJ2-7; D gene unclear. Germline CDR1 SNHLY, CDR2 FYNNEI. Trimming took 5 bases from V and 5 from J, leaving 10 bases between them. The CDR3 has 12 residues. The CDR3 coding sequence is TGTGCCAGCAGTCCCACACGCAACGAGCAGTACTTC. As protein: CASSPTRNEQYF.

V gene TRBV6-1 combines with J gene TRBJ2-1; no clear D. V was cut by 0 bases and J by 7 bases, with 4 bases left in between. CDR1 MNHNS and CDR2 SASEGT come from the germline V gene. The CDR3 is 12 residues long. The CDR3 region has the DNA TGTGCCAGCAGTGAAGCGGCTAATGAGCAGTTCTTC. This gives the protein CASSEAANEQFF.

The rearrangement links TRBV30 to TRBJ2-7; a weak D match, TRBD2 (6 bases). Trimming took off 1 base at V and 0 bases at J, with 10 bases between the two ends. Germline CDR1 and CDR2: GTSNPN and SVGIG (reference sequence). This CDR3 contains 14 residues. The DNA for the CDR3 is TGTGCCTGGAGTGGTGGGAGGTTCTCCTACGAGCAGTACTTC. Translated: CAWSGGRFSYEQYF.

In its sample, this clone was seen a few times. V usage is TRBV7-2 and J usage is TRBJ1-3; D is uncertain. Trimming took 6 bases from V and 3 from J, leaving 9 bases between them. CDR3 length equals 13 residues. Per the germline V gene, CDR1 is SGHTA and CDR2 is FQGNSA. The CDR3 coding sequence is TGTGCCAGCAGTCAAACAAATGGAAACACCATATATTTT. This codes for CASSQTNGNTIYF.

V is TRBV7-3 and J is TRBJ2-3; 16 nucleotides align to TRBD2. The J segment lost 4 bases and the V segment lost 5 bases, leaving 12 bases of the junction unmatched. This CDR3 is built from 19 residues. The germline gives CDR1 SGHTA, CDR2 FQGTGA. The CDR3 DNA follows: TGTGCCAGCAGCGTATCCGGGACTAGCGGGGGGGGTTTTCCAGATACGCAGTATTTT. It codes for CASSVSGTSGGGFPDTQYF.

V and J are TRBV5-6 and TRBJ2-1; D uncertain. The length of the CDR3 is 11 residues. V was clipped by 1 base and J by 10 bases, with 6 bases between them. From germline, CDR1 is SGHDT and CDR2 YYEEEE. DNA of the CDR3: TGTGCCAGCAGCTTGTCTGGGGAGCAGTTCTTC. Translation gives CASSLSGEQFF.

The chain combines TRBV15 with TRBJ2-7; tentatively, D is TRBD1 or TRBD2 (5 bases each). Germline-derived CDR1 and CDR2 are LNHNV and YYDKDF (reference sequence). The V and J ends lost 3 bases and 3 bases respectively, with 12 bases between them. This CDR3 region has 14 residues. For the CDR3, the DNA is TGTGCCACCAGCAGTCAGGGACCCGGCTACGAGCAGTACTTC. As protein: CATSSQGPGYEQYF.

This clone came up a few times. This chain connects TRBV4-1 to TRBJ2-6; D uncertain. V was shortened by 0 bases and J by 5 bases, with 14 bases between the two germline ends. This CDR3 has 17 residues. Germline assignment: CDR1 MGHRA and CDR2 YSYEKL. This CDR3 reads CASSQERDLTRANVLTF. Written as DNA, the CDR3 is TGCGCCAGCAGCCAAGAAAGGGATCTCACGAGGGCCAACGTCCTGACTTTC.

This clone was counted a few times. The rearrangement links TRBV2 to TRBJ1-4; TRBD1 is a possible D gene (5 bases). Trimming removed 7 bases at V and 6 bases at J, with 15 bases between. CDR1 is SNHLY and CDR2 is FYNNEI in the germline V gene. CDR3 length equals 14 residues. In nucleotides, the CDR3 is TGTGCCAGCAATCCGCTAGGGACCGATGAAAAACTGTTTTTT. Its protein product is CASNPLGTDEKLFF.

To note about this clone: Other DNA variants within this sample encode the same CDR3. The chain links TRBV5-1 to TRBJ1-4; tentative D call: TRBD1 (5 bases). Per germline, CDR1 SGHRS and CDR2 YFSETQ. The CDR3 runs 14 residues. V was trimmed by 0 bases and J by 8 bases, leaving 11 bases between them. This CDR3 reads CASSLGQGSEKLFF. The CDR3 DNA is TGCGCCAGCAGCTTGGGGCAGGGAAGCGAAAAACTGTTTTTT.

In its sample, this clone was seen a few times. The chain links TRBV15 to TRBJ1-2; no clear D. Germline CDR1 and CDR2: LNHNV and YYDKDF (reference sequence). Trimming shortened V by 2 bases and J by 4 bases, and 14 bases separated the two germline ends. The CDR3 extends over 15 amino acids. In DNA, the CDR3 is TGTGCCACCAGCAGACCCGGAATCATAGGCTATGGCTACACCTTC. It is translated as CATSRPGIIGYGYTF.

The rearrangement joins TRBV18 to TRBJ1-1; 9 bases are shared with TRBD1. Germline-derived CDR1 and CDR2 are KGHSH and LQKENI. Losses at the gene ends were 6 bases for V and 1 base for J; bases not matched to a gene: 6. The CDR3 runs 15 residues. The CDR3: CASSRQGGTNTEAFF. In nucleotides, the CDR3 is TGTGCCAGCTCCCGACAGGGGGGTACGAACACTGAAGCTTTCTTT.

The gene calls are TRBV7-9 and TRBJ1-2; a weak D match, TRBD1 (6 bases). The V end was cut by 2 bases, the J end by 3 bases, with 13 bases between. The CDR3 length is 15 residues. CDR1 is SEHNR, CDR2 FQNEAQ, per germline (reference sequence). In DNA form, the CDR3 reads TGTGCCAGCAGCTTAAAGGGGGGGGAAGACTATGGCTACACCTTC. Its translation is CASSLKGGEDYGYTF.

This chain joins TRBV7-6 and TRBJ2-2; D may be TRBD1 or TRBD2 (5 bases each). Germline V gene sequence: CDR1 SGHVS, CDR2 FNYEAQ. V was clipped by 5 bases and J by 4 bases, with 14 bases between them. This CDR3 is built from 15 residues. The CDR3 region has the DNA TGTGCCAGCAGCCCGGGGCGGTGGGGCACCGGGGAGCTGTTTTTT. Translating it yields CASSPGRWGTGELFF.

The genes are TRBV19 and TRBJ1-5, with D tentatively TRBD1 (5 bases). Germline V CDR1 and CDR2: LNHDA, SQIVND (reference sequence). Trimming took off 5 bases at V and 9 bases at J, with 17 bases between the two ends. CDR3 length: 14 amino acids. CDR3 DNA: TGTGCCAGTAGTCTCGGGACGGGTGGGAGGCCCCAGCATTTT. Protein sequence: CASSLGTGGRPQHF.

The chain uses TRBV2 and TRBJ2-3; the match to TRBD2 covers 15 bases. CDR3 length equals 16 residues. Germline V gene data show CDR1 as SNHLY and CDR2 as FYNNEI. Trimming removed 4 bases from V and 4 bases from J; junction bases left unmatched: 3. Here the CDR3 reads CASSGGLAGGADTQYF. As DNA, the CDR3 is TGTGCCAGCAGTGGGGGACTAGCGGGGGGTGCAGATACGCAGTATTTT.

The chain couples TRBV30 to TRBJ1-1; tentative D call: TRBD1 (6 bases). V was shortened by 5 bases and J by 0 bases, with 13 bases between the two germline ends. CDR3 length: 14 residues. Germline-derived CDR1 and CDR2 are GTSNPN and SVGIG (reference sequence). The CDR3 coding sequence is TGTGCCTGGGGATGGGGGCCGCTGAACACTGAAGCTTTCTTT. Translated, it gives CAWGWGPLNTEAFF.